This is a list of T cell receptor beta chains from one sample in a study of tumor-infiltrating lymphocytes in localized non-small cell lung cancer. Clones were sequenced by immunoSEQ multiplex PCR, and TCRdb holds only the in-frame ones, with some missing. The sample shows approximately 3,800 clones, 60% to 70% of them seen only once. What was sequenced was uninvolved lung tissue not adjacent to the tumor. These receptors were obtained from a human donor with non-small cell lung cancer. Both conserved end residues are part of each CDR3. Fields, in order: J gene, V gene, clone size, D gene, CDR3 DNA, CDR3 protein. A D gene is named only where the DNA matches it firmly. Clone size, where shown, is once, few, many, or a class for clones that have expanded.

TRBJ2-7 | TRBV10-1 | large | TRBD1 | TGCGCCAGCCCCGGGACAGGGAGGTGGTACGAGCAGTACTTC | CASPGTGRWYEQYF
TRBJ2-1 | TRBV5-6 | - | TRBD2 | TGTGCCAGCAGCCCTGGATTAGCGGGAGTGTCCTACAATGAGCAGTTCTTC | CASSPGLAGVSYNEQFF
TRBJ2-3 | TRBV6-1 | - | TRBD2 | TGTGCCAGCAGTGAAGCGCCTTCGGGGCTAGCGGGTGGGAATACGCAGTATTTT | CASSEAPSGLAGGNTQYF
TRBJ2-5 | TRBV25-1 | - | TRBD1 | TGTGCCAGCAGTTACCGACAGGGGGGAGAGACCCAGTACTTC | CASSYRQGGETQYF
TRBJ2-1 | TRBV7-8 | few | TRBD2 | TGTGCCAGCAGCCCCTGGACTAGCGGGGGGGAGCAGTTCTTC | CASSPWTSGGEQFF
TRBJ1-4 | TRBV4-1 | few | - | TGCGCCAGCAGCCAAGGGCTAGGGGGGGAAAAACTGTTTTTT | CASSQGLGGEKLFF
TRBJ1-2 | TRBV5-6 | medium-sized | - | TGTGCCAGCAGCGGAACAGTTAAGGGCTATGGCTACACCTTC | CASSGTVKGYGYTF
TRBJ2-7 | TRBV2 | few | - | TGTGCCAGCAGTGGGGCCGACGGAGGCGAGCAGTACTTC | CASSGADGGEQYF
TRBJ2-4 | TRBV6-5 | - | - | TGTGCCAGCAGTTACGACGCGGGAAACATTCAGTACTTC | CASSYDAGNIQYF
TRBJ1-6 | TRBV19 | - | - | TGTGCCAGTACCCCAGACAGCGACAGTTCACCCCTCCACTTT | CASTPDSDSSPLHF
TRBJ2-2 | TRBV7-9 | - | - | TGTGCCAGCAGCCGGGACCCCAGAACCGGGGAGCTGTTTTTT | CASSRDPRTGELFF
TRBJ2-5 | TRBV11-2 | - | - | TGTGCCAGCCAGAGAGGCTCGATGATTGGAGAGACCCAGTACTTC | CASQRGSMIGETQYF
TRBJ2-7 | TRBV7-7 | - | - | TGTGCCAGCAGCTTAGTGGCAGGGTACGAGCAGTACTTC | CASSLVAGYEQYF
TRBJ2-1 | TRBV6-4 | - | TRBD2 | TGTGCCAGCAATATAGCGGGAGGAGGATCCTACAATGAGCAGTTCTTC | CASNIAGGGSYNEQFF
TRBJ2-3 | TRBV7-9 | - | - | TGTGCCAGCAGCCCCGAGACTTACACAGATACGCAGTATTTT | CASSPETYTDTQYF
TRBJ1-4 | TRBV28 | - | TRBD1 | TGTGCCAGCAGTCCAGCCGGGACAGTTAATGAAAAACTGTTTTTT | CASSPAGTVNEKLFF
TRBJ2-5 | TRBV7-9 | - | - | TGTGCCAGCAGCCCGACCCCCGAGACCCGGGCCCAGTACTTC | CASSPTPETRAQYF
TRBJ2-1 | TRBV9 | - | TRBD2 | TGTGCCAGCAGCGTAGAACAGGCTAGCGGGAGGCATGAGCAGTTCTTC | CASSVEQASGRHEQFF
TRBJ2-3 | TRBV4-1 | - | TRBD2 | TGCGCCAGCAGCCCCACGAGGGTTGAAGCGGGAGGGCCTCGGGCAGATACGCAGTATTTT | CASSPTRVEAGGPRADTQYF
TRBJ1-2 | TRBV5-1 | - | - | TGCGCCAGCAGCTTGGCCACCGACAGCCACTATGGCTACACCTTC | CASSLATDSHYGYTF
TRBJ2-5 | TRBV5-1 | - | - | TGCGCCAGCAGCTCCGAACCCGAACAGGGACCCCTGTACTTC | CASSSEPEQGPLYF
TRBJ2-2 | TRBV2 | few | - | TGTGCCAGCAGTGAACTCGCCCTCACCGGGGAGCTGTTTTTT | CASSELALTGELFF
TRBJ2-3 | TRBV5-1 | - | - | TGCGCCAGCAGCTTGTCCCCCATCGGGGGCACAGATACGCAGTATTTT | CASSLSPIGGTDTQYF
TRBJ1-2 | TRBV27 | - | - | TGTGCCAGCAGTTTCACCGGGACAAGGATCTATGGCTACACCTTC | CASSFTGTRIYGYTF
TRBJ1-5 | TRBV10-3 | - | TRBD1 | TGTGCCATCAGTGGTACAGGGGGCGCGAGCAATCAGCCCCAGCATTTT | CAISGTGGASNQPQHF
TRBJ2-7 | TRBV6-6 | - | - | TGTGCCAGCAGTTACTCAATCGGGGCAGCCTCCTACGAGCAGTACTTC | CASSYSIGAASYEQYF
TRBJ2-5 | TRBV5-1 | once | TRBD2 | TGCGCCAGCAGCCCGGGACTAGTCGGTCGTCAAGAGACCCAGTACTTC | CASSPGLVGRQETQYF
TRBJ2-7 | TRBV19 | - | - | TGTGCCAGTAGTATAGTCGAGGGACAATACTACGAGCAGTACTTC | CASSIVEGQYYEQYF
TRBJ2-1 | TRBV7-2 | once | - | TGTGCCAGCAGCCCCCAGAGCGGCCGTCACAATGAGCAGTTCTTC | CASSPQSGRHNEQFF
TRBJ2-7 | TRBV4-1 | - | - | TGCGCCAGCAGCCAACAGTGGACGGAGAGCTCCTACGAGCAGTACTTC | CASSQQWTESSYEQYF
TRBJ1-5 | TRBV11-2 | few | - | TGTGCCAGCAGCTTAGAGGGTAGCAATCAGCCCCAGCATTTT | CASSLEGSNQPQHF
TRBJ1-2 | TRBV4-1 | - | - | TGCGCCAGCAGCAAAACCGGGACGCAAAGCGATGGCTACACCTTC | CASSKTGTQSDGYTF
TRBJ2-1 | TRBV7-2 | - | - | TGTGCCAGCAGCTTAGGGCCTTACAATGAGCAGTTCTTC | CASSLGPYNEQFF
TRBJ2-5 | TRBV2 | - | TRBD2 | TGTGCCAGCAGTTCGACTAGCGGGGGCTGGGGGACCCAGTACTTC | CASSSTSGGWGTQYF
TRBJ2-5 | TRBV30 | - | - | TGTGCCTGGACACGAGGGGGTAGGGGAGAGACCCAGTACTTC | CAWTRGGRGETQYF
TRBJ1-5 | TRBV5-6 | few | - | TGTGCCAGCAGCTTGGCAGGGATGAACAATCAGCCCCAGCATTTT | CASSLAGMNNQPQHF
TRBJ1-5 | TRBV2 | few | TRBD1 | TGTGCCAGCAGTGAAGAAGTGACAGGGGTGCAGCCCCAGCATTTT | CASSEEVTGVQPQHF
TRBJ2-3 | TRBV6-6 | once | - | TGTGCCAGCAGTTTCCCGCTAGGGGCGGGAAATACGCAGTATTTT | CASSFPLGAGNTQYF
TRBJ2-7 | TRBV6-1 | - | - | TGTGCCAGCAGGCGGGTTGGCGCCTACGAGCAGTACTTC | CASRRVGAYEQYF
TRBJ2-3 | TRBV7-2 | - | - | TGTGCCAGCAGCTTAAGAGCTAGGGAGGGGGGGACTCGGGAGGATACGCAGTATTTT | CASSLRAREGGTREDTQYF
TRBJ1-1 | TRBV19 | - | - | TGTGCCAGTAGTTTCAGGGTCCTCACAGGCACTGAAGCTTTCTTT | CASSFRVLTGTEAFF
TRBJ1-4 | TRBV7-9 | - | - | TGTGCCAGCAGCCCCCGGGACGGAAGAAACGAAAAACTGTTTTTT | CASSPRDGRNEKLFF
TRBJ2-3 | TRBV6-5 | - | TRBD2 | TGTGCCACCTCCGGGACTAGTGTTACGCAGTATTTT | CATSGTSVTQYF
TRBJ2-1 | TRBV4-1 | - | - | TGCGCCAGCAGCCCTAGAGGAGGGAACGTGATGTGGAATGAGCAGTTCTTC | CASSPRGGNVMWNEQFF
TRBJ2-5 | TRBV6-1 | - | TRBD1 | TGTGCCAGCAGTGGAGAGGACAGGGGTGGTGAGACCCAGTACTTC | CASSGEDRGGETQYF
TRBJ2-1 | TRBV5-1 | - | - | TGCGCCAGCAGACTGTCGTCCTCCAATGAGCAGTTCTTC | CASRLSSSNEQFF
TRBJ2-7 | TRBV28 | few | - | TGTGCCAGCACGAAACAGCCGGGCGAGCAGTACTTC | CASTKQPGEQYF
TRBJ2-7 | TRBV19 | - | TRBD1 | TGTGCCAGTAGTCCCCTCCCGGGACAGGGTGAGGCCTACGAGCAGTACTTC | CASSPLPGQGEAYEQYF
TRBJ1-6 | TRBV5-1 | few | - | TGCGCCAGCAATCAGGGACCCAATAATTCACCCCTCCACTTT | CASNQGPNNSPLHF
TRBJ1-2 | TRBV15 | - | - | TGTGCCACCAGCAGAGCGGCATCCGGCTATGGCTACACCTTC | CATSRAASGYGYTF
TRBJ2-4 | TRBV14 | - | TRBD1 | TGTGCCAGCAGCCGTTCGAAAGGGACAGGAAAAAACATTCAGTACTTC | CASSRSKGTGKNIQYF
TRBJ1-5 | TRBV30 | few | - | TGTGCCTGGAGTGTAGGCTTTAGTTTAAATCAGCCCCAGCATTTT | CAWSVGFSLNQPQHF
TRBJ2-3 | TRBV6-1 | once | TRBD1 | TGTGCCAGCGGCAGGGGGCGGTGGGATACGCAGTATTTT | CASGRGRWDTQYF
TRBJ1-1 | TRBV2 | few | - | TGTGCCAGCAGTGAGATGGACGGTTACACTGAAGCTTTCTTT | CASSEMDGYTEAFF
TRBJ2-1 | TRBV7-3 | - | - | TGTGCCAGCAGCCCTGGGGGGGCGAAAAGCTACAATGAGCAGTTCTTC | CASSPGGAKSYNEQFF
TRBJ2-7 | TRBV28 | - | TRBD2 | TGTGCCAGCAGTCCCCCAATACAAGGACTAGTACTGGTCGAGCAGTACTTC | CASSPPIQGLVLVEQYF
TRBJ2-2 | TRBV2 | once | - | TGTGCCAGCAGTGACGCGAGGGGCGGCACCGGGGAGCTGTTTTTT | CASSDARGGTGELFF